What follows is one T cell receptor beta chain and its context. Antigen specificity is unknown. One end of the junction does not line up with germline, which may come from a read error. Time point specified: pre-sensitization, week 0. The treatment: therapeutic diphenylcyclopropenone sensitization with weekly scalp DPC. There are 11 residues in the CDR3. Germline V CDR1 and CDR2: KGHDR, SFDVKD. As processed by the authors: Per-sample TCR counts ranged from about 20,000 to 700,000, median 95,638. Using its own MiXCR run on the RACE reads, TCRdb lists one record per CDR3 protein. TCRdb, not the original authors, processed these V and J calls. The sample lists around 250,000 distinct CDR3 sequences; approximately 8.6% were seen once. These data originate in a study of human T cells and chemical hapten exposure. Study overall: Patients' scalps got diphenylcyclopropenone weekly throughout the approximately 22-week study. Slight volume differences across pooled libraries mainly accounted for varying per-sample TCR yields. Whole-study findings and limits: The study found that PT1 expanded TCR counts correlated positively with patch test score.

Sample: whole blood, taken in connection with sensitization to the hapten diphenylcyclopropenone (DPC). The chain joins TRBV24-1 to TRBJ2-3; D possibly corresponds to TRBD2 (5 bases). This clonotype was obtained from a woman between 40 and 50 years old with alopecia areata. Some clones in this sample may be carry-over from other donors' samples. CDR3 in amino acids: CTTGRADTQYF. In nucleotides, the CDR3 is TGTACCACGGGAAGAGCAGATACGCAGTATTTT.